This TCR beta chain was documented in a study of OX40 agonist ivuxolimab in advanced cancers. Overall study: Averaging roughly 60 years in age, with a range of about 23 to 90, the cohort was approximately 83% male.

Study results and limitations: Compared with others, partial responders at 0.1-3.0 mg/kg displayed clonal expansion among the lowest. CD4+ and CD8+ T cells in blood underwent clonal expansion by week 6 at 0.1 to 3.0 mg/kg.

Produced via immunoSEQ multiplex PCR; TCRdb's table is partial and in-frame only. The table records 15,000 to 17,000 clones, around 80% of them present only once. With regard to this clone: As yet, its antigen is unknown.

This CDR3 is 11 amino acids long. Germline lookup yields CDR1 MDHEN and CDR2 SYDVKM. Trimming took off 6 bases at V and 3 bases at J, with 6 bases between the two ends. At cycle 4 day 1, cycle 7 day 1, and baseline, blood was sampled. The sequence came from an adult with an advanced solid tumor such as melanoma, head and neck, liver or kidney cancer. Source: CD4+ or CD8+ T cells sorted from blood, taken in a trial of the OX40 agonist ivuxolimab. J is TRBJ2-7 and V is TRBV28; unclear D gene. CDR3 sequence: CASRQSYEQYF. CDR3 DNA sequence: TGTGCCAGCAGGCAGAGCTACGAGCAGTACTTC.